This TCR beta chain was profiled in a study of beta chain features in type 1 diabetes. General study findings and limits: Significant though moderate, a shortening of TCRB CDR3s appeared in all four CD4+ subsets of Type 1 diabetes patients. When VDJ junctions were examined, type 1 diabetes patients showed fewer insertions and more deletions. Compared to healthy donors, patients appeared to have naive, central memory and Treg TCRB repertoires that were more alike.

Heparinised blood was drawn once per donor, averaging roughly 0.11 L. Sorted CD4+ subsets: naive, central memory, regulatory, stem cell-like memory (CD45RO/CCR7/CD25/CD127/CD95/CD27 panel). This clone was detected ten times or more. Its antigen remains unknown. The investigators reverse transcribed all of the isolated RNA, so they sequenced expressed TCRB transcripts. Clones were sequenced by immunoSEQ multiplex PCR, and TCRdb holds only the in-frame ones, with some missing. The sample yields 160,000 or so clones, approximately 9.1% seen once. Sequenced: central memory CD4+ T cells from blood. The sequence was collected from a woman aged 25-40 years with type 1 diabetes.

The DNA of the CDR3 is TGTGCCAGCAGCTTAGCATTTGGACAGTTCTACGAGCAGTACTTC. It translates to CASSLAFGQFYEQYF. The chain employs TRBV7-2 and TRBJ2-7; a weak D match, TRBD1 (6 bases). V lost 0 bases and J lost 3, with 12 bases in between. The CDR3 is 15 residues long. Germline CDR1 SGHTA, CDR2 FQGNSA.